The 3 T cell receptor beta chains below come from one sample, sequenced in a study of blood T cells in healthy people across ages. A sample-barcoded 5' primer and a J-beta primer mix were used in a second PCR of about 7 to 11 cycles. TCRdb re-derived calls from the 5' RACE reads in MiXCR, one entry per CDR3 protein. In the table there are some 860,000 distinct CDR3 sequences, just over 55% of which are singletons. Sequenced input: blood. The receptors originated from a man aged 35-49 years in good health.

The CDR3 DNA sequence: TGTGCCAGCAGCTTAGGGGGCAGCAATCTCGGAAACACCATATATTTT. It is translated as CASSLGGSNLGNTIYF. The chain combines TRBV13 with TRBJ1-3, with no clear D. CDR3 length: 16 amino acids. The germline V and J ends were trimmed by 0 bases and 4 bases, with 13 bases remaining between them. CDR1 is PRHDT, CDR2 FYEKMQ, per germline (reference sequence).

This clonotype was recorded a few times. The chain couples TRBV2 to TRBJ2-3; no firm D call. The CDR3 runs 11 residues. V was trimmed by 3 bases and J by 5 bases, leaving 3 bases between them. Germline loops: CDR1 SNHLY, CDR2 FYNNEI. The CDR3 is CASSELDTQYF. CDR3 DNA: TGTGCCAGCAGTGAGCTAGATACGCAGTATTTT.

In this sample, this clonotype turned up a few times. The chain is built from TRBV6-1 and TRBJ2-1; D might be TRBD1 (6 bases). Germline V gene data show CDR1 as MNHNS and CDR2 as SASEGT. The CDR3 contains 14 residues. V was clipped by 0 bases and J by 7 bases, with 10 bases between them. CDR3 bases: TGTGCCAGCAGTGAAGCGACAGGACCGAATGAGCAGTTCTTC. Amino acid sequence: CASSEATGPNEQFF.